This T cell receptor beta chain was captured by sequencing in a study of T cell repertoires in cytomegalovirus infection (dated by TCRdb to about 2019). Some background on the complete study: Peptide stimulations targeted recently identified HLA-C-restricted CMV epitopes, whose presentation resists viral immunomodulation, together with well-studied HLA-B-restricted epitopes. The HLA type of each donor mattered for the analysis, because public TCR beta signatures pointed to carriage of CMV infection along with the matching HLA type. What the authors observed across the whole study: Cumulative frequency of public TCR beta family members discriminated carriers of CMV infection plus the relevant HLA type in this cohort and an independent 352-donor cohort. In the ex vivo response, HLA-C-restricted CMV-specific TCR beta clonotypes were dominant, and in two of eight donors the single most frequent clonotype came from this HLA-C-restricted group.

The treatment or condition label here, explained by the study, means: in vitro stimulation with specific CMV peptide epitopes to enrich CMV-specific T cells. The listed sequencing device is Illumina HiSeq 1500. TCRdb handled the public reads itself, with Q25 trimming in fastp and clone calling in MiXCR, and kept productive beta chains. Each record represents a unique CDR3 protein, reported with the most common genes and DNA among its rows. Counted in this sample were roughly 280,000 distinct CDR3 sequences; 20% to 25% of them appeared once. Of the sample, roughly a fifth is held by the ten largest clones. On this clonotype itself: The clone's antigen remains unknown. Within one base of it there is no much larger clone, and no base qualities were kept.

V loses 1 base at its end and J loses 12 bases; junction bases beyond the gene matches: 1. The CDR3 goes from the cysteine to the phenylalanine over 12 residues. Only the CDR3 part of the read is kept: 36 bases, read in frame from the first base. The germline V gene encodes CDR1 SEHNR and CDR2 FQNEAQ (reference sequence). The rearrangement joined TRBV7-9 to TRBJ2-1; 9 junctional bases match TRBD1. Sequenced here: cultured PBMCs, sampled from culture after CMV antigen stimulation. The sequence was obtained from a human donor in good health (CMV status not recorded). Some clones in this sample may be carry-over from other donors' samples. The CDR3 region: CASSLETGGQFF. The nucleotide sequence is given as TGTGCCAGCAGCTTAGAGACAGGGGGGCAGTTCTTC.